A single sample is the source of the 13 T cell receptor beta chains below, sequenced in a study of blood T cell repertoires in COVID-19. Some clones are missing from TCRdb's copy, which holds only in-frame ones; the method was immunoSEQ multiplex PCR. The table lists under 200,000 clones, 86% of them singletons. The specimen sequenced was peripheral blood. The receptors originated from a man aged 55 to 70 with acute or convalescent COVID-19.

The gene calls are TRBV5-1 and TRBJ1-2; 8 nucleotides agree with TRBD1. The CDR3 has 14 amino acids. The trim removed 4 bases at V and 6 bases at J, leaving 8 bases unmatched. CDR1 SGHRS and CDR2 YFSETQ come from the germline V gene. The CDR3: CASSPAGRGHGYTF. The CDR3 bases are TGCGCCAGCAGCCCTGCAGGCAGGGGGCATGGCTACACCTTC.

This sequence joins TRBV24-1 and TRBJ2-2; TRBD1 aligns across 7 bases. CDR1 KGHDR and CDR2 SFDVKD come from the germline V gene. The CDR3 runs 15 residues. Losses at the gene ends were 2 bases for V and 9 bases for J; bases not matched to a gene: 8. The CDR3 spells CATSDSLKGARELFF. The DNA of the CDR3 is TGTGCCACCAGTGATTCACTCAAGGGGGCCCGGGAGCTGTTTTTT.

V gene TRBV19 combines with J gene TRBJ2-5; 10 positions agree with TRBD2. CDR3 length: 15 amino acids. The trim removed 3 bases at V and 5 bases at J, leaving 6 bases unmatched. Germline V gives CDR1 LNHDA, CDR2 SQIVND (reference sequence). Written as DNA, the CDR3 is TGTGCCAGTAGTATCTCTAGCGGGAGAGGGGAGACCCAGTACTTC. Protein: CASSISSGRGETQYF.

The chain combines TRBV28 with TRBJ2-7, with D maybe TRBD2 (6 bases). The V gene lost 3 bases and the J gene lost 3 bases, with 18 bases spanning the gap. Germline CDR1 MDHEN, CDR2 SYDVKM. The CDR3 totals 16 residues. CDR3 sequence (DNA): TGTGCCAGCAGTTTCGGAGGGGCGAAAAGATTCTACGAGCAGTACTTC. Amino acid sequence: CASSFGGAKRFYEQYF.

The J gene is TRBJ1-5, the V gene TRBV27; TRBD1 matches 9 bases. In germline, CDR1 is MNHEY, CDR2 SMNVEV (reference sequence). This CDR3 is 16 amino acids long. With 3 bases clipped from V and 6 bases from J, the junction kept 9 bases outside the gene matches. The CDR3 DNA follows: TGTGCCAGCAGTTTGCTGGGACAGGGCGGTGGTCAGCCCCAGCATTTT. Amino acid sequence: CASSLLGQGGGQPQHF.

The rearrangement uses TRBV7-2 and TRBJ2-1, with D possibly being TRBD2 (6 bases). The V end lost 0 bases, the J end lost 4 bases, and 13 bases lay between the germline ends. This CDR3 contains 16 residues. Germline CDR1 reads SGHTA; CDR2 reads FQGNSA. The CDR3 loop reads CASSLAGSGGYNEQFF. In DNA form, the CDR3 reads TGTGCCAGCAGCTTAGCGGGCAGCGGAGGGTACAATGAGCAGTTCTTC.

The gene calls are TRBV9 and TRBJ1-2, with TRBD1 identical over 7 bases. V shed 3 bases and J 3 bases; nucleotides not matched to a gene: 2. The CDR3 is made up of 13 amino acids. From germline, CDR1 is SGDLS and CDR2 YYNGEE. The CDR3 DNA follows: TGTGCCAGCAGCGCCACAGGGGACTATGGCTACACCTTC. This translates into CASSATGDYGYTF.

The rearrangement links TRBV5-1 to TRBJ2-1; TRBD2 agrees at 13 bases. Trimming cost V 0 bases and J 10 bases; bases outside gene matches: 7. CDR1 is SGHRS and CDR2 is YFSETQ in the germline V gene. The CDR3 totals 16 residues. CDR3 loop: CASSLAGTSGTGEQFF. CDR3 in DNA: TGCGCCAGCAGCTTGGCCGGGACTAGCGGGACCGGGGAGCAGTTCTTC.

This chain connects TRBV28 to TRBJ1-3, with no clear D. Trimming shortened V by 7 bases and J by 0 bases, and 13 bases separated the two germline ends. Germline CDR1 is MDHEN and CDR2 is SYDVKM. The CDR3 spans 15 residues. CDR3 nucleotide sequence: TGTGCCAGCACCCCGGGAGGGTACTCTGGAAACACCATATATTTT. Residues: CASTPGGYSGNTIYF.

V gene TRBV29-1 combines with J gene TRBJ1-2; the match to TRBD1 covers 10 bases. Germline CDR1 is SQVTM and CDR2 is ANQGSEA. The junction had 2 bases not matched to a gene; V was cut back by 7 bases and J by 6 bases. CDR3 length: 11 residues. The DNA for the CDR3 is TGCAGCGGTGGGACAGGGGATGGCTACACCTTC. Its translation is CSGGTGDGYTF.

V is TRBV5-1 and J is TRBJ2-7; 7 nucleotides align to TRBD1. CDR1 SGHRS and CDR2 YFSETQ come from the germline V gene. There are 16 residues in the CDR3. Trimming removed 2 bases from V and 0 bases from J; junction bases left unmatched: 8. CDR3 region: CASSFWDSESSYEQYF. The CDR3 region has the DNA TGCGCCAGCAGCTTTTGGGACAGCGAAAGCTCCTACGAGCAGTACTTC.

The CDR3 loop is CASSLGREREAFF. The CDR3 region has the DNA TGTGCCAGCAGCTTAGGGCGGGAGCGAGAAGCTTTCTTT. The chain employs TRBV11-3 and TRBJ1-1; D call uncertain. CDR3 length: 13 amino acids. The V gene's germline CDR1 is SGHNT and CDR2 YENEEA. Trimming took off 1 base at V and 8 bases at J, with 11 bases between the two ends.

V usage is TRBV28 and J usage is TRBJ2-7; D unresolved. The CDR3 covers 13 residues. The V gene's germline CDR1 is MDHEN and CDR2 SYDVKM. Between the trimmed V and J ends, which lost 4 bases and 0 bases, there was a span of 7 bases. CDR3 DNA: TGTGCCAGCAGTTACAGCCACTCCTACGAGCAGTACTTC. This sequence encodes CASSYSHSYEQYF.